This TCR beta chain emerged from a study of cytomegalovirus exposure and HLA in healthy donors. The overall study: Around 180 million T cells yielded roughly 120 million unique TCR beta sequences, as an earlier analysis found.

Per germline, CDR1 ENHRY and CDR2 SYGVKD. The CDR3 length is 17 residues. The trim removed 1 base at V and 8 bases at J, leaving 10 bases unmatched. About this clone: Its antigen is not identified.

Study observations and caveats: The authors later found TCR association rates varying by HLA locus, with DRB1 most and HLA-C fewest. Most TCR sequences proved rare, with some public TCRs found in many donors.

This PCR relied on a set of 60 Vbeta primers and 13 Jbeta primers. In the source study's methods: The count from a later analysis was some 81 million unique TCR beta chains, around 10 million of them shared. The table came from immunoSEQ multiplex PCR; TCRdb's copy has only in-frame clones and leaves some out. The D gene and trimming were derived from the DNA, and the V and J assignments and clone size from that table. The repertoire consists of over 90,000 clones, with roughly three fifths occurring once and the leading ten covering about 4.4%. The chain carries TRBV10-3 and TRBJ2-1; 11 bases map to TRBD2. The sequence was collected from a human donor in good health. The sample taken for sequencing was PBMCs. CDR3 in amino acids: CAISELKLAGVSDEQFF. The CDR3 DNA follows: TGTGCCATCAGTGAGTTGAAACTAGCGGGAGTCAGTGATGAGCAGTTCTTC.